This T cell receptor beta chain was sequenced in a study of blood T cells in healthy people across ages. Using a J-beta primer mix together with a sample-barcoded 5' primer, a second PCR was run for about 7 to 12 cycles. Each CDR3 protein is one row after TCRdb ran MiXCR on the 5' RACE reads. The table shows 850,000 to 1,300,000 distinct CDR3 sequences, with around 43% occurring only once. This CDR3 spans 15 amino acids. V was pared by 3 bases and J by 3 bases, with 13 bases between. Germline assignment: CDR1 SEHNR and CDR2 FQNEAQ (reference sequence). This clonotype has a handful of counts. This receptor was taken from a woman aged 60-75 years in good health. The J gene is TRBJ2-3, the V gene TRBV7-9; D is perhaps TRBD2 (5 bases). The sample consisted of blood. The CDR3 reads CASSLSLWETDTQYF. CDR3 sequence (DNA): TGTGCCAGCAGCTTGTCGTTGTGGGAGACAGATACGCAGTATTTT.